The 9 T cell receptor beta chains listed next were all sequenced from one sample in a study of T cell responses to AZD1222 COVID-19 vaccine. Method: immunoSEQ multiplex PCR; TCRdb's copy keeps in-frame clones and lacks some. The table has under 150,000 clones, approximately 93% seen once. The material was peripheral blood, obtained on day 0 of AZD1222 vaccination. All receptors derive from an adult in good health.

This sequence joins TRBV4-1 and TRBJ2-3; D tentatively fits TRBD1 or TRBD2 (5 bases each). Germline-derived CDR1 and CDR2 are MGHRA and YSYEKL. The CDR3 length is 15 residues. The V end lost 5 bases, the J end lost 4 bases, and 16 bases lay between the germline ends. The CDR3 loop reads CASSTRDRGADTQYF. CDR3 nucleotide sequence: TGCGCCAGCAGCACAAGGGACCGTGGGGCAGATACGCAGTATTTT.

This rearrangement joins TRBV6-5 to TRBJ2-4, with D hard to call. The germline gives CDR1 MNHEY, CDR2 SVGAGI. The CDR3 runs to 14 residues. Deletions cut 2 bases from V and 7 bases from J, with 12 bases between. This chain's CDR3 is CASSYGRVINIQYF. The CDR3 region has the DNA TGTGCCAGCAGTTACGGAAGGGTTATTAACATTCAGTACTTC.

The table lists this clone with a count of one. The CDR3, as DNA: TGTGCCAGCAGTTTAGCGGGAGACTACGAGCAGTACTTC. Translating gives CASSLAGDYEQYF. The V gene is TRBV27, the J gene TRBJ2-7, with 7 bases that match TRBD2. This CDR3 spans 13 amino acids. With V trimmed by 2 bases and J by 3 bases, 1 base remained unmatched. The V gene's germline CDR1 is MNHEY and CDR2 SMNVEV (reference sequence).

J is TRBJ1-2 and V is TRBV5-1; no clear D gene. The germline V gene has CDR1 SGHRS and CDR2 YFSETQ. Deletions cut 5 bases from V and 3 bases from J, with 11 bases between. CDR3 length: 13 amino acids. The CDR3, as DNA: TGCGCCAGCAGTCTGCAGGTGGACTATGGCTACACCTTC. Translating gives CASSLQVDYGYTF.

The chain recombines TRBV6-1 with TRBJ2-5; 11 bases align to TRBD2. Germline CDR1 and CDR2: MNHNS and SASEGT. This CDR3 is built from 15 residues. The V gene end was trimmed by 3 bases and the J gene end by 2 bases; junction bases not matched to a gene: 2. The CDR3 DNA reads as TGTGCCAGCAGTGAGAGACTAGCGGGACAAGAGACCCAGTACTTC. The encoded protein is CASSERLAGQETQYF.

The chain uses TRBV3-1 (or the pseudogene TRBV3-2) and TRBJ2-7, with D uncertain. This CDR3 has 13 residues. The V gene's germline CDR1 is LGHDT and CDR2 YNNKEL (reference sequence). V lost 5 bases and J 3 bases, leaving 11 bases between the germline ends. CDR3 DNA sequence: TGTGCCAGCAGCGACTCTACGGACTACGAGCAGTACTTC. This codes for CASSDSTDYEQYF.

V usage is TRBV5-8 and J usage is TRBJ1-2; no clear D gene. Germline CDR1 SGHTS, CDR2 YDEGEE. V was shortened by 6 bases and J by 5 bases, with 14 bases between the two germline ends. This CDR3 has 13 residues. CDR3 in amino acids: CASTLNSRYGYTF. In nucleotides, the CDR3 is TGTGCCAGCACCCTAAATTCCCGGTATGGCTACACCTTC. Full variable domain (outside the CDR3, taken from reference TRBV5-8 and TRBJ1-2): EAGVTQSPTHLIKTRGQQATLRCSPISGHTSVYWYQQALGLGLQFLLWYDEGEERNRGNFPPRFSGRQFPNYSSELNVNALELEDSALYLCASTLNSRYGYTFGSGTRLTVV.

V usage is TRBV7-8 and J usage is TRBJ1-4; D unclear. Germline CDR1 reads SGHVS; CDR2 reads FQNEAQ. V was pared by 5 bases and J by 4 bases, with 8 bases between. The CDR3 length is 13 residues. DNA for the CDR3: TGTGCCAGCAGCCTATTAAGTAATGAAAAACTGTTTTTT. It specifies CASSLLSNEKLFF.

The chain combines TRBV6-4 with TRBJ1-6; 9 bases agree with TRBD1. The germline V gene encodes CDR1 MRHNA and CDR2 SNTAGT. The CDR3 is 16 residues long. The ends lost 0 bases at V and 9 bases at J; junction bases unmatched: 6. DNA for the CDR3: TGTGCCAGCAGTGACTCGGCGACAGGGGGGATTTCACCCCTCCACTTT. Translation gives CASSDSATGGISPLHF.